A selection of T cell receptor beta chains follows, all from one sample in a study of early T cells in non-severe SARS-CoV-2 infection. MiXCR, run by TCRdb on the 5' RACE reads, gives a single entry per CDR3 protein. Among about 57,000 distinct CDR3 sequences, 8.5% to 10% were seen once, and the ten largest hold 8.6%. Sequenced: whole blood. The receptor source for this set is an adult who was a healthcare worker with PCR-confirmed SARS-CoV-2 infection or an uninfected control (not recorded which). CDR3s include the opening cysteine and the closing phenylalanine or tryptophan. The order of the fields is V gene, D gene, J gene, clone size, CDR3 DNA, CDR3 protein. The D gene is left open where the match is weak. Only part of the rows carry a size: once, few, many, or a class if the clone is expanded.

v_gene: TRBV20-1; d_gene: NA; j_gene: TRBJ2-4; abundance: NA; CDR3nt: TGCAGTGTGACCGGGACGCTGCGTAACATTCAGTACTTC; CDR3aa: CSVTGTLRNIQYF
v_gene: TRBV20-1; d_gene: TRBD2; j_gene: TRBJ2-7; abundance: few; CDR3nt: TGCAGTGCTAGGACTAGCGGGAGGGCCTACGAGCAGTACTTC; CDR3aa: CSARTSGRAYEQYF
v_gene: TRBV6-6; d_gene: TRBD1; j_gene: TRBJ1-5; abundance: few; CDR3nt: TGTGCCACCGTCCTAAGACAGGGACCAGGTCAGCCCCAGCATTTT; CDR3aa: CATVLRQGPGQPQHF
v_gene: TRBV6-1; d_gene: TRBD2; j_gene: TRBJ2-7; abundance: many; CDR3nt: TGTGCCAAGCCCGGACTAGCGGGAGGGTACGAGCAGTACTTC; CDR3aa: CAKPGLAGGYEQYF
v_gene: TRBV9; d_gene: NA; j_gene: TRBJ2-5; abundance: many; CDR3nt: TGTGCCAGCAGCCCAACGGGGGAGCAAGAGACCCAGTACTTC; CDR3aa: CASSPTGEQETQYF
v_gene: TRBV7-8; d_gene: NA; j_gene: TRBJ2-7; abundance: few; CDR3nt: TGTGCCAGCAGCTTAATACGGGAGCGGCAGTACTTC; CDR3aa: CASSLIRERQYF
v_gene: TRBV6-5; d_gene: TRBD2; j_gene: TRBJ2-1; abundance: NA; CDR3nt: TGTGCCAGCAGTTACACTAGCGGGTTCACGGAGCAGTTCTTC; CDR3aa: CASSYTSGFTEQFF
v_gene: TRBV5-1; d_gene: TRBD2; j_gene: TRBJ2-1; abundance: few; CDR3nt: TGCGCCAGCAGCTTCACTAGCGGGAGTACTGCGAATGAGCAGTTCTTC; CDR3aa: CASSFTSGSTANEQFF
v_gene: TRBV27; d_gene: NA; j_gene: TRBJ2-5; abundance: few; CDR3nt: TGTGCCAGCAGTTTATGGTCGGCAGGCCAAGAGACCCAGTACTTC; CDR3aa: CASSLWSAGQETQYF
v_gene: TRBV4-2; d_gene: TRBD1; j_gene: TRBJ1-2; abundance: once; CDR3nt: TGTGCCAGCAGCCAAGCAGACCGGGACAGGGATGGCTACACCTTC; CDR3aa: CASSQADRDRDGYTF
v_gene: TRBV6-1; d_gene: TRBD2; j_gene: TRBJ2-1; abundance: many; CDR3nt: TGTGCCAGCAGACTGACTAGCGGGAGTAACAACAATGAGCAGTTCTTC; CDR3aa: CASRLTSGSNNNEQFF
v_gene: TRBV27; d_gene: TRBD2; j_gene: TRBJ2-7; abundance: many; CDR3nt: TGTGCCAGCAGTTTAGATGGGACTAGCGGGTTCGAGCAGTACTTC; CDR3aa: CASSLDGTSGFEQYF
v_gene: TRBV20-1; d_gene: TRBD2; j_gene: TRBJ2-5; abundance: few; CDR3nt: TGCAGTGCTAGCGGTCTAGCGGGGGCCCAAGAGACCCAGTACTTC; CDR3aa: CSASGLAGAQETQYF